The clone carrying this T cell receptor beta chain was recorded many times. This entry belongs to a study of human T cells and chemical hapten exposure. With 4 bases removed from V and 4 bases from J, the gap between germline ends came to 11 bases. Germline V gene sequence: CDR1 SQVTM, CDR2 ANQGSEA. The CDR3 has 13 residues. Time point indicated: pre-sensitization, week 0. Treatment: therapeutic diphenylcyclopropenone sensitization with weekly scalp DPC. Individual cDNA molecules in this library carried unique molecular identifiers. In the original analysis: From approximately 25,000 to 650,000 TCRs were found per sample, with a median of approximately 96,000. TCRdb re-analysed the RACE reads in MiXCR, keeping a single row per CDR3 protein. These V and J calls derive from TCRdb rather than the authors' analysis. The sample includes about 68,000 distinct CDR3 sequences, 10% to 11% of them seen just once.

The source was whole blood, collected in connection with sensitization to the hapten diphenylcyclopropenone (DPC). This chain connects TRBV29-1 to TRBJ1-5, with D uncertain. This TCR was sampled from a woman aged 45-65 years with alopecia areata. Some clones in this sample may be carry-over from other donors' samples. The CDR3 region is CSVGRAVNQPQHF. CDR3 DNA: TGCAGCGTTGGAAGGGCCGTGAATCAGCCCCAGCATTTT. The full variable domain, completed using reference TRBV29-1 and TRBJ1-5, is SAVISQKPSRDICQRGTSLTIQCQVDSQVTMMFWYRQQPGQSLTLIATANQGSEATYESGFVIDKFPISRPNLTFSTLTVSNMSPEDSSIYLCSVGRAVNQPQHFGDGTRLSIL.